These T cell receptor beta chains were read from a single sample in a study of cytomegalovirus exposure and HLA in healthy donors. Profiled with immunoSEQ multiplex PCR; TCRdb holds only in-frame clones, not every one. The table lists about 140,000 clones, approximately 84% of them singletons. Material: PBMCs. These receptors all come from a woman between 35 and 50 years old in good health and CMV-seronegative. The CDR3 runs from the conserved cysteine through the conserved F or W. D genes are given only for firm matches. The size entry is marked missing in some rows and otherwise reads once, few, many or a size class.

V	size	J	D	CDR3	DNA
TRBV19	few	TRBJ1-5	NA	CASILDRTSNQPQHF	TGTGCCAGTATCTTAGACAGAACTAGCAATCAGCCCCAGCATTTT
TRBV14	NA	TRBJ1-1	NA	CASSQAVWNTEAFF	TGTGCCAGCAGCCAAGCGGTATGGAACACTGAAGCTTTCTTT
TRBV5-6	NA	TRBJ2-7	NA	CASSFLGVYEQYF	TGTGCCAGCAGCTTTCTAGGGGTCTACGAGCAGTACTTC
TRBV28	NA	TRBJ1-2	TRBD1	CASSSDRGNGYTF	TGTGCCAGCAGTTCAGACAGGGGGAATGGCTACACCTTC
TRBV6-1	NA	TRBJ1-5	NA	CASSAEQFYSNQPQHF	TGTGCCAGCAGTGCCGAACAATTTTATAGCAATCAGCCCCAGCATTTT
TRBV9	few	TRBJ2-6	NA	CASSPQGANVLTF	TGTGCCAGCAGCCCTCAGGGGGCCAACGTCCTGACTTTC
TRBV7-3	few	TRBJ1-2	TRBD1	CASSLGGQYGYTF	TGTGCCAGCAGCTTAGGGGGACAGTATGGCTACACCTTC
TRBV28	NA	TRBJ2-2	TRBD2	CASQASGNTGELFF	TGTGCCAGCCAGGCTAGCGGAAACACCGGGGAGCTGTTTTTT
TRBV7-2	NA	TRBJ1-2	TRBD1	CASSLDGTGIYGYTF	TGTGCCAGCAGCTTGGACGGGACAGGGATCTATGGCTACACCTTC
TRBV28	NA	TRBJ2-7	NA	CASSGGHNKVGYEQYF	TGTGCCAGCAGTGGGGGACACAACAAGGTAGGCTACGAGCAGTACTTC
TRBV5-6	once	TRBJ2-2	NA	CASSLNSVAGELFF	TGTGCCAGCAGCTTAAACAGTGTCGCCGGGGAGCTGTTTTTT
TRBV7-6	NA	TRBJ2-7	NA	CASSLEHRYEQYF	TGTGCCAGCAGCTTAGAGCACAGGTACGAGCAGTACTTC
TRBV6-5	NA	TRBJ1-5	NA	CASHLGGLDQPQHF	TGTGCCAGCCATTTGGGGGGGCTTGATCAGCCCCAGCATTTT
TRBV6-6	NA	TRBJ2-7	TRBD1	CASRTAGTGDYEQYF	TGTGCCAGCAGAACGGCCGGGACAGGGGACTACGAGCAGTACTTC
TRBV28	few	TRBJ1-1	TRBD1	CASSLTGEAFF	TGTGCCAGCAGTTTGACAGGGGAAGCTTTCTTT
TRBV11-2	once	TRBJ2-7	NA	CASSLGPSATDRYF	TGTGCCAGCAGCTTAGGACCTTCAGCGACTGATCGGTACTTC
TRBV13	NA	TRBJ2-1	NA	CASSLGQISYNEQFF	TGTGCCAGCAGCCTAGGACAGATCTCCTACAATGAGCAGTTCTTC
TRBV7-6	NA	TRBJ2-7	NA	CASSTAGPYEQYF	TGTGCCAGCAGCACGGCGGGCCCCTACGAGCAGTACTTC
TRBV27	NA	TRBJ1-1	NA	CASNEGGKAFF	TGTGCCAGCAATGAAGGGGGTAAAGCTTTCTTT
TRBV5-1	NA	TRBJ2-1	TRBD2	CASSLDGRAFNEQFF	TGCGCCAGCAGCTTGGACGGGAGGGCCTTCAATGAGCAGTTCTTC
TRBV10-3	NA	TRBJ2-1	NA	CAISVLATPEGEQFF	TGTGCCATCAGTGTTCTAGCGACCCCGGAGGGTGAGCAGTTCTTC
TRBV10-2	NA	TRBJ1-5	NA	CASRQLDQPQHF	TGCGCCAGCAGGCAGTTGGATCAGCCCCAGCATTTT
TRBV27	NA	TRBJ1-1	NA	CASSPTPRQSNTEAFF	TGTGCCAGCAGTCCTACCCCCAGACAGTCAAACACTGAAGCTTTCTTT
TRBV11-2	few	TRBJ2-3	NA	CASSLVTGADTQYF	TGTGCCAGCAGCTTAGTAACAGGAGCCGATACGCAGTATTTT
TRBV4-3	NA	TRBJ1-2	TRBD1	CASSQDPGGIYGYTF	TGCGCCAGCAGCCAAGACCCAGGGGGGATCTATGGCTACACCTTC
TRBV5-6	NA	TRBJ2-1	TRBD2	CASAGTSGRPDEQFF	TGTGCCAGCGCCGGGACTAGCGGGAGACCGGATGAGCAGTTCTTC
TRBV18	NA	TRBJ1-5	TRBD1	CASSPQGADQPQHF	TGTGCCAGCTCCCCACAGGGGGCTGATCAGCCCCAGCATTTT
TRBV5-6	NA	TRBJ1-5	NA	CASSWGGHSNQPQHF	TGTGCCAGCAGCTGGGGCGGCCATAGCAATCAGCCCCAGCATTTT
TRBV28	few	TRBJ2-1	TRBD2	CASSLPGLAGGNEQFF	TGTGCCAGCAGCCTCCCCGGACTAGCGGGAGGCAATGAGCAGTTCTTC
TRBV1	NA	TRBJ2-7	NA	CTSSQDRGERVYYYEQYF	TGCACCAGCAGCCAAGATCGAGGTGAGCGGGTCTACTACTACGAGCAGTACTTC
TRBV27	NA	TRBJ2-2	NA	CASSLVGDTGELFF	TGTGCCAGCAGTTTAGTAGGAGACACCGGGGAGCTGTTTTTT
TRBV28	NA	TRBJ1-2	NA	CASSLWTDPYYGYTF	TGTGCCAGCAGTTTATGGACAGATCCGTACTATGGCTACACCTTC
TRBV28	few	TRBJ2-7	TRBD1	CASSTSAGTGLSYEQYF	TGTGCCAGCAGTACCTCAGCAGGGACAGGGTTATCCTACGAGCAGTACTTC
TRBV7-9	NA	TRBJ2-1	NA	CASSPTGPRGNEQFF	TGTGCCAGCAGCCCGACAGGTCCAAGAGGCAATGAGCAGTTCTTC
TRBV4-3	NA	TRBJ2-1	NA	CASSQNLGWQFF	TGCGCCAGCAGCCAAAATCTCGGTTGGCAGTTCTTC
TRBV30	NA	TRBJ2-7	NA	CAWRSQYEQYF	TGTGCCTGGAGGTCCCAATACGAGCAGTACTTC
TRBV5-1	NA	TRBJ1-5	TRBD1	CASRSGTGINQPQHF	TGCGCCAGCAGATCCGGGACAGGGATCAATCAGCCCCAGCATTTT
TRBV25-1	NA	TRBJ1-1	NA	CASNPWTYCKAFF	TGTGCCAGCAATCCCTGGACATATTGTAAAGCTTTCTTT
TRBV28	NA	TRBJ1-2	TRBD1	CASSSPGGGYTF	TGTGCCAGCAGTTCCCCAGGGGGAGGCTACACCTTC
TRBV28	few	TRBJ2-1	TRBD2	CASSFVWGRDEGLYNEQFF	TGTGCCAGCAGTTTCGTCTGGGGGAGGGACGAGGGGCTTTACAATGAGCAGTTCTTC
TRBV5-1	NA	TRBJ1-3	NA	CASSPDRNSGNTIYF	TGCGCCAGCAGCCCCGACAGAAACTCTGGAAACACCATATATTTT
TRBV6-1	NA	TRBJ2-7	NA	CASSTKHGSSYEQYF	TGTGCCAGCAGCACTAAGCATGGGAGCTCCTACGAGCAGTACTTC
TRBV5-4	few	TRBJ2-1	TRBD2	CASSPSGGDNEQFF	TGTGCCAGCAGCCCCTCGGGGGGAGACAATGAGCAGTTCTTC
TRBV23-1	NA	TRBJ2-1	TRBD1	CASSQQRGRGYNEQFF	TGCGCCAGCAGTCAACAGAGGGGGCGCGGGTACAATGAGCAGTTCTTC
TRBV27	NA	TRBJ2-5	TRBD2	CASSPVLAGVVETQYF	TGTGCCAGCAGTCCGGTACTAGCGGGGGTGGTAGAGACCCAGTACTTC
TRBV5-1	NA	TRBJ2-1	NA	CASTISPGDTYNEQFF	TGCGCCAGTACCATTTCCCCGGGAGATACCTACAATGAGCAGTTCTTC
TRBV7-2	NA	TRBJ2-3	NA	CASSSEYGTDTQYF	TGTGCCAGCAGCTCCGAGTACGGCACAGATACGCAGTATTTT
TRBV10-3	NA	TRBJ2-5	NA	CAISDRVRQETQYF	TGTGCCATCAGTGACAGGGTCAGGCAAGAGACCCAGTACTTC
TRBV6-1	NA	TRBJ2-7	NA	CASRETGRNYEQYF	TGTGCCAGCAGGGAGACAGGGAGGAACTACGAGCAGTACTTC